Listed here is a single T cell receptor (beta chain). The antigen remains undetermined. This specimen belongs to a study of T cell repertoires in cytomegalovirus infection. Overall study: An indication of both CMV infection and matching HLA type came from public TCR beta signatures. Points from the study as a whole: CMV carriers having the relevant HLA were flagged by cumulative public TCR beta family frequency. The response measured ex vivo was dominated by TCR beta clonotypes (HLA-C-restricted and CMV-specific).

TCRdb redid the calling of the reads with MiXCR, one entry per CDR3 protein. Of about 440,000 distinct CDR3 sequences in the sample, 25% to 40% are singletons; the top ten hold approximately 13%. The CDR3 loop spans 15 amino acids. CDR1 and CDR2 from the germline V gene are MNHEY and SMNVEV (reference sequence). With 2 bases clipped from V and 11 bases from J, the junction kept 11 bases outside the gene matches. The receptor comes from a human donor in good health (CMV status not recorded). Some clones in this sample may be carry-over from other donors' samples. The chain joins TRBV27 to TRBJ2-2, with 7 bases lining up with TRBD1. Sequenced: PBMCs. This CDR3 reads CASSLNATGCGELFF. CDR3 bases: TGTGCCAGCAGTTTAAACGCGACAGGGTGCGGTGAGCTGTTTTTT.